The clone carrying this TCR beta chain was counted ten times or more. Its specificity is unknown. This entry belongs to a study of blood T cells in healthy people across ages. Points from the study as a whole: Diversity figures based on one million T cells were deemed too low.

Peripheral blood was drawn, roughly 10 milliliters per donor. It was with a sample-barcoded 5' primer and a J-beta primer mix that a second PCR of roughly 7 to 12 cycles was run. TCRdb redid the calling of the 5' RACE reads with MiXCR, one entry per CDR3 protein. The table records roughly 680,000 distinct CDR3 sequences, over 40% of them present only once. Germline CDR1 is SNHLY and CDR2 is FYNNEI. CDR3 length: 15 residues. Trimming shortened V by 6 bases and J by 0 bases, and 12 bases separated the two germline ends. The V call is TRBV2, the J call TRBJ2-1, with D tentatively TRBD1 (6 bases). Sequenced input: blood. The TCR originated in a woman aged 80 or over in good health. CDR3 nucleotides: TGTGCCAGCAGAGTCGACAGGAGCTCCTACAATGAGCAGTTCTTC. Protein product: CASRVDRSSYNEQFF.